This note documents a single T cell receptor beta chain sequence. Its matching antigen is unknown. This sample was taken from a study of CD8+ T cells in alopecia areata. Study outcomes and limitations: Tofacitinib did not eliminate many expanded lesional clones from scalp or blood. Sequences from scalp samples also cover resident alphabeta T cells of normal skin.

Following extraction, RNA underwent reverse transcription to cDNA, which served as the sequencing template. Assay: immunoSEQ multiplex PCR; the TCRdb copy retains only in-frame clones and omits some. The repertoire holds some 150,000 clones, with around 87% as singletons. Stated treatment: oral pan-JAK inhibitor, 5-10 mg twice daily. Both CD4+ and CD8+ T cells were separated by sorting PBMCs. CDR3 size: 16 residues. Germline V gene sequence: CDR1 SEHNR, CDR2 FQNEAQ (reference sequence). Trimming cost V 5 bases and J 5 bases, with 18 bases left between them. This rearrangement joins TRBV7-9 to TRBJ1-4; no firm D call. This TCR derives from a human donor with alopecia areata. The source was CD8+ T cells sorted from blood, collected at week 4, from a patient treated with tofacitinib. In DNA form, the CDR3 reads TGTGCCAGCAGCCCGGACCAAGGGTGGGGAAATGAAAAACTGTTTTTT. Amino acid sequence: CASSPDQGWGNEKLFF. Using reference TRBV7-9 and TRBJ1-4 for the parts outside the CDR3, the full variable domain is DTGVSQNPRHKITKRGQNVTFRCDPISEHNRLYWYRQTLGQGPEFLTYFQNEAQLEKSRLLSDRFSAERPKGSFSTLEIQRTEQGDSAMYLCASSPDQGWGNEKLFFGSGTQLSVL.